This T cell receptor (beta chain) was identified during a study of blood T cell repertoires in COVID-19. Study summary: Samples representing acute and convalescent COVID-19 were sourced from the United States, Italy and Spain. Nucleic acid was either cDNA or gDNA, and it came from T cells, B-cell-depleted T cells, or PBMCs.

Authors' processing steps: Researchers report that nucleated cell counts were estimated from reference gene primer amplification. Measured with immunoSEQ multiplex PCR; TCRdb has only the in-frame clones, and not every one. The D gene and trimming were derived from the DNA, and the V and J assignments and clone size from that table. This table holds 150,000 to 200,000 clones, about 86% found once. This CDR3 is 18 amino acids long. V lost 6 bases, J lost 0 bases, and 18 bases lay in between. The germline V gene has CDR1 MNHEY and CDR2 SMNVEV (reference sequence). Sample: peripheral blood. The sequence derives from a woman aged 80 or over with acute or convalescent COVID-19. The V call is TRBV27, the J call TRBJ1-6, with D maybe TRBD1 (6 bases). The CDR3 bases are TGTGCCAGCAGCCCTCTATCGACAGGCGGCTCCTATAATTCACCCCTCCACTTT. The encoded protein is CASSPLSTGGSYNSPLHF.